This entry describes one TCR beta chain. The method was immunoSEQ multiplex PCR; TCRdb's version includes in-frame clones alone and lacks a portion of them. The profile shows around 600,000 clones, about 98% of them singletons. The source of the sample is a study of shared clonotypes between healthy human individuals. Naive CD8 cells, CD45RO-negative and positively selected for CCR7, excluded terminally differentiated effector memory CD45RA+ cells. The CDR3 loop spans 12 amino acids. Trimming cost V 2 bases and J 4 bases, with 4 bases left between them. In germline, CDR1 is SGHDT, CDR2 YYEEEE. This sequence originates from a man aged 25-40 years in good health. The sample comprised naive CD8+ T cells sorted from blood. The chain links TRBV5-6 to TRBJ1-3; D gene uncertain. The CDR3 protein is CASSFSGNTIYF. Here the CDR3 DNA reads TGTGCCAGCAGCTTTTCGGGAAACACCATATATTTT.